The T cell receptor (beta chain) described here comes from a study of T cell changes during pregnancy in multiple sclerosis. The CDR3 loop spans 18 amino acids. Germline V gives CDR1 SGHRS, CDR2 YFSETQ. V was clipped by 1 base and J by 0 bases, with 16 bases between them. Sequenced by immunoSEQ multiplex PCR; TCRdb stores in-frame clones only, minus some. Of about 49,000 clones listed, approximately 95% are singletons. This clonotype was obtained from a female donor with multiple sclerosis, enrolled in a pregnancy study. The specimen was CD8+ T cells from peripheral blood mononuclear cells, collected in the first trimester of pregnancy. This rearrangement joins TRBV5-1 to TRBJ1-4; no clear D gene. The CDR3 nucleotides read TGCGCCAGCAGCTTGCGCGGTGTAAGGCCCGCAACTAATGAAAAACTGTTTTTT. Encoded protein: CASSLRGVRPATNEKLFF.